This TCR beta chain was sequenced in a study of blood T cells in healthy people across ages. Study observations and caveats: Any conclusive comparison of naive versus antigen-experienced cells was prevented by using unsorted PBMCs. Across the age range, TCR beta diversity per million T cells fell in a roughly linear way. Researchers judged that diversity estimates from one million T cells fell short of true values.

The sample, 7.5 to 10 milliliters of peripheral blood, was drawn from each donor. V gave up 4 bases and J gave up 5 bases; unmatched junction bases: 22. Looked up from germline, CDR1 is SNHLY and CDR2 is FYNNEI. The CDR3 is 19 amino acids. A J-beta primer mix and a sample-barcoded 5' primer were used in a second PCR of about 7 to 12 cycles. TCRdb analysed the 5' RACE reads with MiXCR anew, one entry per CDR3 protein. The sample consists of about 680,000 distinct CDR3 sequences, approximately 50% of them appearing once. This clonotype has more than one count but fewer than ten. Its specificity is unknown.

The sequence came from a woman aged 55-69 years in good health. What was sequenced was blood. This chain joins TRBV2 and TRBJ2-7, with 8 bases lining up with TRBD2. The CDR3 reads CASSGPPAPSGRNTHEQYF. Written as DNA, the CDR3 is TGTGCCAGCAGTGGCCCACCGGCTCCGAGCGGGAGAAACACCCACGAGCAGTACTTC.